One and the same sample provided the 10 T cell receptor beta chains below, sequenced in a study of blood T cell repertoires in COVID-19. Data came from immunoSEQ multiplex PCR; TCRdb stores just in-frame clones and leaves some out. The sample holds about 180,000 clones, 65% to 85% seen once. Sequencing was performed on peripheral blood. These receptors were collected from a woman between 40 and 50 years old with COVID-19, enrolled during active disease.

For the CDR3, the DNA is TGTGCCAGCCTCCGGAGCTACGAGCAGTACTTC. Amino acids: CASLRSYEQYF. V usage is TRBV2 and J usage is TRBJ2-7; D call uncertain. CDR3 size: 11 residues. Germline-derived CDR1 and CDR2 are SNHLY and FYNNEI. Deletions cut 8 bases from V and 3 bases from J, with 8 bases between.

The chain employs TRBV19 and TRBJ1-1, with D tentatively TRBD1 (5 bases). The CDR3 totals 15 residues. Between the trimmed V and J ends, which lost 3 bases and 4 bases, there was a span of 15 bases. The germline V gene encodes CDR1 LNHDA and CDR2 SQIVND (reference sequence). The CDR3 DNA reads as TGTGCCAGTAGTATGGTGGGACTAGGGAGCACTGAAGCTTTCTTT. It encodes CASSMVGLGSTEAFF. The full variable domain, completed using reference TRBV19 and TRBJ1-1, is DGGITQSPKYLFRKEGQNVTLSCEQNLNHDAMYWYRQDPGQGLRLIYYSQIVNDFQKGDIAEGYSVSREKKESFPLTVTSAQKNPTAFYLCASSMVGLGSTEAFFGQGTRLTVV.

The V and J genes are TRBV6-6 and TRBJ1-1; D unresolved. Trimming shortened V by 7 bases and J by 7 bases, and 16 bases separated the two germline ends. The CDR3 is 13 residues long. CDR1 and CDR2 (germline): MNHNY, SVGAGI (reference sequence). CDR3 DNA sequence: TGTGCCAGCATGGACTTTTCTGCCGTTGAAGCTTTCTTT. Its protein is CASMDFSAVEAFF.

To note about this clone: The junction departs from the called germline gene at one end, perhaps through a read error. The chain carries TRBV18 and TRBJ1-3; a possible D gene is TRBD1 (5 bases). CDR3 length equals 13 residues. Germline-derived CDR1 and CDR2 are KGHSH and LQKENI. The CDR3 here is CASSPPSLDRRDF. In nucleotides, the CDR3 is TGTGCCAGCTCACCACCATCTCTTGACAGACGGGATTTT.

CDR3 region: CASSQDLDSSNQPQHF. In DNA, the CDR3 is TGCGCCAGCAGCCAAGATCTCGACAGTAGCAATCAGCCCCAGCATTTT. This rearrangement joins TRBV4-1 to TRBJ1-5; D may be TRBD1 (5 bases). Germline V gene data show CDR1 as MGHRA and CDR2 as YSYEKL. The V gene lost 0 bases and the J gene lost 0 bases, with 9 bases spanning the gap. The CDR3 is 16 amino acids.

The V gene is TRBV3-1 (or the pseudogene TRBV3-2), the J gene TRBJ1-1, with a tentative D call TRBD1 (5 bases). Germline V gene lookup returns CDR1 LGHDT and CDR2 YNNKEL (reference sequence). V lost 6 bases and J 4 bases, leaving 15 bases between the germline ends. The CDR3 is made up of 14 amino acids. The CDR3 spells CASRNFGGTTEAFF. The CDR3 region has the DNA TGTGCCAGCAGAAATTTCGGGGGGACCACTGAAGCTTTCTTT.

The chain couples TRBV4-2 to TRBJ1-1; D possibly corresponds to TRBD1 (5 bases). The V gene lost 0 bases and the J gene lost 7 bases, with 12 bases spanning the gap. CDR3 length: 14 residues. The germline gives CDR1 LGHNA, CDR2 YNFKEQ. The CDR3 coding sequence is TGTGCCAGCAGCCAAGAAGGGGTTTTGGATGAAGCTTTCTTT. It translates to CASSQEGVLDEAFF.

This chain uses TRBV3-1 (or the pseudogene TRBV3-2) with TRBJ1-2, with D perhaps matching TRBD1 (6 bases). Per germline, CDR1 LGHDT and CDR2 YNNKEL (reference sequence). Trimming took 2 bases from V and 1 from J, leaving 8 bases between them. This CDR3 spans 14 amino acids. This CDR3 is CASSQTGFNYGYTF. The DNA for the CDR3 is TGTGCCAGCAGCCAAACAGGGTTTAACTATGGCTACACCTTC.

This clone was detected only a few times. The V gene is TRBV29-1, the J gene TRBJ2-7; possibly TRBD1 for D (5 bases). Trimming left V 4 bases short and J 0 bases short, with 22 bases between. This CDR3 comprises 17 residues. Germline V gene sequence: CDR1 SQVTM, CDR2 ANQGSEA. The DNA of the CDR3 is TGCAGCGTTGTAGCCGGAGCGCAGCGTGGGGCCTCCTACGAGCAGTACTTC. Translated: CSVVAGAQRGASYEQYF.

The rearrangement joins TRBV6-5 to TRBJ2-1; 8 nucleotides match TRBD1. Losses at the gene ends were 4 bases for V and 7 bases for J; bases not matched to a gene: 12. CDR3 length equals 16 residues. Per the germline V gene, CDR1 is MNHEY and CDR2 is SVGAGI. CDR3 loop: CASSSGQAYFGNEQFF. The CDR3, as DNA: TGTGCCAGCAGTTCGGGACAGGCCTACTTCGGGAATGAGCAGTTCTTC.